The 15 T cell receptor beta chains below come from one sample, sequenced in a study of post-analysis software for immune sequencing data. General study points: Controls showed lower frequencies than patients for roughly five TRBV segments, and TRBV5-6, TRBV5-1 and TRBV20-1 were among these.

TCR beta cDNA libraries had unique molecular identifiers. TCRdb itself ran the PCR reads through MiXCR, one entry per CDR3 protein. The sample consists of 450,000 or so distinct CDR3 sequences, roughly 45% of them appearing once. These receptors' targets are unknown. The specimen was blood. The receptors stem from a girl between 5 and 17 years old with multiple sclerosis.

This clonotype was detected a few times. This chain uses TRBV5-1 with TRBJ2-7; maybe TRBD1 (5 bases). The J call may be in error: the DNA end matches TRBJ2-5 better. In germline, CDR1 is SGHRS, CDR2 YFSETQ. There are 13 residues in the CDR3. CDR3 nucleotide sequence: TGCGCCAGCAGCAACCCCAGGGAAGAGACCCAGTACTTC. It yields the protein CASSNPREETQYF.

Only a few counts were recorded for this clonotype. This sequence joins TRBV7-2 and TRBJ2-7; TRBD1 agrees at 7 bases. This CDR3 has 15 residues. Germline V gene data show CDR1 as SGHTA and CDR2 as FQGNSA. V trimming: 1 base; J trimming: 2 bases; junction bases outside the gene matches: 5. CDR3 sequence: CASSLDGQAAYEQYF. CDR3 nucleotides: TGTGCCAGCAGCTTAGATGGACAGGCAGCCTACGAGCAGTACTTC.

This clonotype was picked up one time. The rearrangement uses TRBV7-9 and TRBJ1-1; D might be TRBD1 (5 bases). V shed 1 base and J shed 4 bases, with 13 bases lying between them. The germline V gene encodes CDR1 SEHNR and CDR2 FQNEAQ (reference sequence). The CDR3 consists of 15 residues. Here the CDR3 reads CASSLVGGVSTEAFF. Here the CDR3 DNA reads TGTGCCAGCAGCTTAGTTGGGGGGGTATCCACTGAAGCTTTCTTT.

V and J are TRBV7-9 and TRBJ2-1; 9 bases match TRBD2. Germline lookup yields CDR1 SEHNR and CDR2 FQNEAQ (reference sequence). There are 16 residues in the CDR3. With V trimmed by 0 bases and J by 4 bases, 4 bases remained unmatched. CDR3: CASSLASSGGYNEQFF. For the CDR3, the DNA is TGTGCCAGCAGCTTAGCGAGTAGCGGGGGTTACAATGAGCAGTTCTTC.

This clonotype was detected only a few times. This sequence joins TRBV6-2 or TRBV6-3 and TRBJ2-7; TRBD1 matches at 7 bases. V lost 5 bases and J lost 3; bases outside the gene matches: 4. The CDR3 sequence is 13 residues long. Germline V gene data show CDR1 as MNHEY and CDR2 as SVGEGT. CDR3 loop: CASSTGTDYEQYF. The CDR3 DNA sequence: TGTGCCAGCAGTACCGGGACAGACTACGAGCAGTACTTC.

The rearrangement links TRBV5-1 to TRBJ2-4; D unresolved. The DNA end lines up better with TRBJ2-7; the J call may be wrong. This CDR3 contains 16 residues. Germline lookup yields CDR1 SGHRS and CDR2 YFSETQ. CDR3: CASSLAGSLNPYEQYF. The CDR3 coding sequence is TGCGCCAGCAGCCTGGCCGGCAGCCTAAATCCCTACGAGCAGTACTTC.

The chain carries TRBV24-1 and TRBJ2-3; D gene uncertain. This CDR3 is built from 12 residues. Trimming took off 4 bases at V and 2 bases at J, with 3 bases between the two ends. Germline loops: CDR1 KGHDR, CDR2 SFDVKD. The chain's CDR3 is CATSEFTDTQYF. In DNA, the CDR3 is TGTGCCACCAGTGAGTTCACAGATACGCAGTATTTT.

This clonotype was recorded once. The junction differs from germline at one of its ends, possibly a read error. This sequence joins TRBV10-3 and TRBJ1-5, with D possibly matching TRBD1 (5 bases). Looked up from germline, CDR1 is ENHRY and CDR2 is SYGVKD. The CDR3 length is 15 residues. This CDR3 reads CAVRAQDHSNQPQHF. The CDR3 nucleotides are TGTGCCGTCAGGGCACAGGACCATAGCAATCAGCCCCAGCATTTT.

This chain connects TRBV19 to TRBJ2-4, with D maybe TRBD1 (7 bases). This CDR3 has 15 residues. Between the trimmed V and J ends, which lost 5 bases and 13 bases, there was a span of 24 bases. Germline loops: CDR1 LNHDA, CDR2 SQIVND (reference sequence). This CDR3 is CASSPDWTGLRGQYF. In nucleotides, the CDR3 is TGTGCCAGTAGTCCGGACTGGACAGGCCTTCGGGGGCAGTACTTC.

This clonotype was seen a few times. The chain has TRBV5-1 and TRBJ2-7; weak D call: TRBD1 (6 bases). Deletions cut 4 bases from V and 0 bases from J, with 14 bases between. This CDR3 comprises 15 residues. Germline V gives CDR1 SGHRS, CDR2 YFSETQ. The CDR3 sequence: CASSQDSTHSYEQYF. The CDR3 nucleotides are TGCGCCAGCAGCCAGGACAGTACCCACTCCTACGAGCAGTACTTC.

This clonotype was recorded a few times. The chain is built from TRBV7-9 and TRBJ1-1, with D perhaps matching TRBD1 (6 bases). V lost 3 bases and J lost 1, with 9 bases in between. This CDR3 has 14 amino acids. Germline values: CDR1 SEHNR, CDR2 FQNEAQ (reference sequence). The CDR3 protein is CASSFGRGNTEAFF. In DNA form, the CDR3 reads TGTGCCAGCAGCTTCGGCAGGGGGAACACTGAAGCTTTCTTT.

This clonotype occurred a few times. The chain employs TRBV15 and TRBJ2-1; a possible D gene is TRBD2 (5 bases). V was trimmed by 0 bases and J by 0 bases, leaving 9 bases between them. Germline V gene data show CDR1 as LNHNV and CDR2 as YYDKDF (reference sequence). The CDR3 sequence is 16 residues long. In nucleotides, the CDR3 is TGTGCCACCAGCAGAGATCTGAGGGACTCCTACAATGAGCAGTTCTTC. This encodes CATSRDLRDSYNEQFF.

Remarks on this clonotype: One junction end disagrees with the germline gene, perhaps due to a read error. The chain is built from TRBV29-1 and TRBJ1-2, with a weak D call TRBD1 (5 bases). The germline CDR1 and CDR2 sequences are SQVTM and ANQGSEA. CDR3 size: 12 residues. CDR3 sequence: CSVEQGVYGHTF. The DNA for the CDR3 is TGCAGCGTTGAGCAGGGTGTCTATGGCCACACCTTC. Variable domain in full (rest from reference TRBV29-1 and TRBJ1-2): SAVISQKPSRDICQRGTSLTIQCQVDSQVTMMFWYRQQPGQSLTLIATANQGSEATYESGFVIDKFPISRPNLTFSTLTVSNMSPEDSSIYLCSVEQGVYGHTFGSGTRLTVV.

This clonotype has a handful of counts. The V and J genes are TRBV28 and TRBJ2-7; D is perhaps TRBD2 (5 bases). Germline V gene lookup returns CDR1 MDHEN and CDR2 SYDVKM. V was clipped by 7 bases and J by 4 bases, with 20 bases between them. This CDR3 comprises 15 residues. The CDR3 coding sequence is TGTGCCAGCACCCGAGGCGGGTATCCCCCTTACGAGCAGTACTTC. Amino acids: CASTRGGYPPYEQYF. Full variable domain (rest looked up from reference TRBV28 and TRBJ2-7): DVKVTQSSRYLVKRTGEKVFLECVQDMDHENMFWYRQDPGLGLRLIYFSYDVKMKEKGDIPEGYSVSREKKERFSLILESASTNQTSMYLCASTRGGYPPYEQYFGPGTRLTVT.

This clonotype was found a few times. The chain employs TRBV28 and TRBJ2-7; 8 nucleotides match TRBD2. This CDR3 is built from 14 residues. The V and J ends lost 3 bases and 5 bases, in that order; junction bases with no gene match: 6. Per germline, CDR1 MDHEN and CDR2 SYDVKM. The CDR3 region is CASSFPGGYDEQYF. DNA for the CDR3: TGTGCCAGCAGTTTCCCGGGAGGGTATGACGAGCAGTACTTC.